Detailed here is one T cell receptor (beta chain). Its specificity is not known. The CDR3 loop spans 15 amino acids. Between the trimmed V and J ends, which lost 1 base and 5 bases, there was a span of 14 bases. Per the germline V gene, CDR1 is LGHNA and CDR2 is YSLEER. The source of the sample is a study of cytomegalovirus exposure and HLA in healthy donors. Whole-study findings and limits: The authors enumerated over 150 TCR beta chains as linked to cytomegalovirus.

Using immunoSEQ multiplex PCR, the repertoire was profiled, and TCRdb retains in-frame clones only, with some absent. Among over 100,000 clones listed, 88% were seen once. A roughly 120-subject validation cohort, separate from the approximately 670-subject first cohort, supplied the donors. This clonotype originated in a woman between 18 and 29 years old in good health and CMV-seronegative. This rearrangement joins TRBV4-3 to TRBJ1-1; D unresolved. The sample comprised PBMCs. CDR3 sequence: CASSQGISTGTEAFF. The CDR3 nucleotides are TGCGCCAGCAGCCAAGGAATTTCGACGGGGACTGAAGCTTTCTTT.